A single sample gave rise to the 2 T cell receptor beta chains below, sequenced in a study of T cells expressing NK-cell markers. TCRdb re-called the 5' RACE reads; one entry per CDR3 protein, DNA not given. This table holds 550,000 to 600,000 distinct CDR3 sequences. Specimen: blood T cells: a sorted CD56 or NKG2C T cell subset, CD4+ or CD8+ T cells, or bulk PBMC T cells (not recorded which). The source of these receptors is a young man in good health.

The chain joins TRBV12-3 or TRBV12-4 to TRBJ1-4. This CDR3 is 14 amino acids long. CDR3 in amino acids: CASTPAGLNEKLFF.

CDR3 sequence: CSAEGGRAGTDTQYF. The V call is TRBV20-1, the J call TRBJ2-3; the D call from TCRdb, TRBD2, cannot be confirmed without DNA. Germline V gives CDR1 DFQATT, CDR2 SNEGSKA (reference sequence). This CDR3 is built from 15 residues.